Presented here are 32 T cell receptor beta chains from one specimen sequenced in a study of T cell responses to AZD1222 COVID-19 vaccine (dated by TCRdb to the early 2020s). This sample's time point label indicates: about 28 days (+/-7) after the second vaccine dose. Library method: the immunoSEQ multiplex PCR assay. This immuneACCESS table, as held by TCRdb, lists in-frame sequences with V and J called but not all clones. Of the missing ones, under half trace to an unresolved V gene in checked studies; the others have no known cause. A total of about 110,000 clones appear in this sample, about 87% of them only once. The ten biggest clones cover around 4% of the sample. The specimen was peripheral blood, collected 28 days after the second AZD1222 dose. The receptors originated from an adult who received the AZD1222 COVID-19 vaccine.

The chain joins TRBV2 to TRBJ1-5; D gene unclear. The CDR3 runs 14 residues. V lost 1 base and J lost 3, with 7 bases in between. Germline V gene lookup returns CDR1 SNHLY and CDR2 FYNNEI. CDR3 sequence: CASSEGLINQPQHF. Here the CDR3 DNA reads TGTGCCAGCAGTGAAGGACTGATCAATCAGCCCCAGCATTTT.

CDR3 loop: CASSEDGSNQPQHF. DNA of the CDR3: TGTGCCAGCAGTGAAGATGGCAGCAATCAGCCCCAGCATTTT. The chain is built from TRBV2 and TRBJ1-5; D gene uncertain. The V and J ends lost 1 base and 1 base respectively, with 5 bases between them. This CDR3 spans 14 amino acids. CDR1 and CDR2 (germline): SNHLY, FYNNEI.

This CDR3 reads CASSIRRGLEQYF. The CDR3, as DNA: TGTGCCAGTAGTATACGCCGTGGGCTGGAGCAGTACTTC. The chain has TRBV19 and TRBJ2-7; D uncertain. This CDR3 is built from 13 residues. Germline CDR1 reads LNHDA; CDR2 reads SQIVND (reference sequence). The ends were cut back, 2 bases at V and 7 bases at J, with 12 bases in the middle.

This chain joins TRBV9 and TRBJ1-1; the D gene is possibly TRBD1 (6 bases). Germline V gene data show CDR1 as SGDLS and CDR2 as YYNGEE. The CDR3 length is 14 residues. Trimming removed 0 bases from V and 7 bases from J, with 13 bases in between. CDR3 nucleotides: TGTGCCAGCAGCGTAGGGGACACCATACGTGAAGCTTTCTTT. This codes for CASSVGDTIREAFF.

This clone has only one observation. The chain is built from TRBV15 and TRBJ1-5, with unresolved D. Germline CDR1 LNHNV, CDR2 YYDKDF (reference sequence). This CDR3 is built from 16 residues. The ends were cut back, 0 bases at V and 0 bases at J, with 9 bases in the middle. The CDR3: CATSRDYSASNQPQHF. The CDR3 bases are TGTGCCACCAGCAGAGATTATTCGGCTAGCAATCAGCCCCAGCATTTT.

The genes are TRBV4-2 and TRBJ2-1; D possibly uses TRBD1 or TRBD2 (9 bases each). CDR1 is LGHNA, CDR2 YNFKEQ, per germline. Trimming stripped 5 bases from V and 1 base from J, with 24 bases between. The CDR3 runs 19 residues. The DNA of the CDR3 is TGTGCCAGCAGCTCCGGGACAGGGTTAGCGGGAGCGTCCTACAATGAGCAGTTCTTC. Translating it yields CASSSGTGLAGASYNEQFF.

This chain joins TRBV28 and TRBJ2-6; D is unresolved. Trimming stripped 3 bases from V and 0 bases from J, with 3 bases between. Germline lookup yields CDR1 MDHEN and CDR2 SYDVKM. CDR3 length: 14 amino acids. CDR3 residues: CASSLNSGANVLTF. The CDR3 nucleotides are TGTGCCAGCAGTTTGAACTCTGGGGCCAACGTCCTGACTTTC.

The chain carries TRBV19 and TRBJ2-1; 7 bases are a match to TRBD2. Germline CDR1 reads LNHDA; CDR2 reads SQIVND (reference sequence). CDR3 length equals 14 residues. Trimming removed 3 bases from V and 7 bases from J; junction bases left unmatched: 6. This chain's CDR3 is CASSIQGLQNEQFF. CDR3 sequence (DNA): TGTGCCAGTAGTATCCAGGGACTACAGAATGAGCAGTTCTTC.

In nucleotides, the CDR3 is TGTGCCACCAGTGATTTTAAGGGGACCGGACAGCCCCAGCATTTT. It codes for CATSDFKGTGQPQHF. The genes are TRBV24-1 and TRBJ1-5, with D tentatively TRBD1 (5 bases). The CDR3 has 15 residues. V lost 1 base, J lost 7 bases, and 13 bases lay in between. Germline values: CDR1 KGHDR, CDR2 SFDVKD.

The V call is TRBV10-3, the J call TRBJ1-1; no definite D call. Trimming removed 8 bases from V and 0 bases from J, with 13 bases in between. The CDR3 sequence is 14 residues long. The germline V gene encodes CDR1 ENHRY and CDR2 SYGVKD. CDR3: CAIGGGGLNTEAFF. The CDR3 bases are TGTGCCATCGGAGGCGGCGGACTGAACACTGAAGCTTTCTTT.

The CDR3 coding sequence is TGTGCCAGCACCCCCGACAGTAACTATGGCTACACCTTC. It codes for CASTPDSNYGYTF. This chain connects TRBV28 to TRBJ1-2; possibly TRBD1 for D (5 bases). V was cut by 7 bases and J by 1 base, with 10 bases left in between. This CDR3 contains 13 residues. Germline values: CDR1 MDHEN, CDR2 SYDVKM.

This clone was observed a handful of times. The V gene is TRBV2, the J gene TRBJ1-2, with D unclear. V shed 3 bases and J shed 0 bases, with 8 bases lying between them. Germline-derived CDR1 and CDR2 are SNHLY and FYNNEI. The CDR3 covers 14 residues. The CDR3 DNA is TGTGCCAGCAGTGATCTGACGACTAACTATGGCTACACCTTC. This encodes CASSDLTTNYGYTF.

The genes are TRBV6-1 and TRBJ2-1; D is ambiguous. This CDR3 is built from 17 residues. V was pared by 1 base and J by 2 bases, with 15 bases between. Germline lookup yields CDR1 MNHNS and CDR2 SASEGT. In DNA form, the CDR3 reads TGTGCCAGCAGTGAAGGGCTTAGATTTACCCCCTACAATGAGCAGTTCTTC. Translation gives CASSEGLRFTPYNEQFF.

This sequence joins TRBV27 and TRBJ1-2; a possible D gene is TRBD1 (5 bases). V was trimmed by 2 bases and J by 6 bases, leaving 13 bases between them. The CDR3 runs 14 residues. Germline CDR1 and CDR2: MNHEY and SMNVEV (reference sequence). CDR3 residues: CASSLVGSGDGYTF. The DNA of the CDR3 is TGTGCCAGCAGTTTAGTCGGCTCGGGGGATGGCTACACCTTC.

This rearrangement joins TRBV5-4 to TRBJ2-7, with D uncertain. Looked up from germline, CDR1 is SGHNT and CDR2 is YYREEE (reference sequence). Trimming removed 0 bases at V and 0 bases at J, with 7 bases between. The CDR3 is 14 amino acids. The CDR3 sequence is CASSLDSLSYEQYF. The DNA of the CDR3 is TGTGCCAGCAGCTTGGACAGCCTCTCCTACGAGCAGTACTTC.

The J gene is TRBJ1-4, the V gene TRBV3-1 (or the pseudogene TRBV3-2), with D perhaps TRBD1 (5 bases). Germline V gene sequence: CDR1 LGHDT, CDR2 YNNKEL (reference sequence). V was shortened by 1 base and J by 11 bases, with 14 bases between the two germline ends. This CDR3 has 14 amino acids. CDR3 DNA: TGTGCCAGCAGCCAAGCCCCACCGGGGGGGAAACTGTTTTTT. Translating gives CASSQAPPGGKLFF.

The rearrangement links TRBV18 to TRBJ1-3; D gene uncertain. The CDR3 totals 15 residues. Trimming pared 3 bases from V and 1 base from J, leaving 10 bases between. Germline V CDR1 and CDR2: KGHSH, LQKENI. The CDR3, as DNA: TGTGCCAGCTCACCCCCTACTCGGTCTGGAAACACCATATATTTT. Protein product: CASSPPTRSGNTIYF.

This clone was recorded once. This chain uses TRBV2 with TRBJ1-5; D is perhaps TRBD1 (5 bases). V lost 4 bases and J lost 0, with 7 bases in between. Germline assignment: CDR1 SNHLY and CDR2 FYNNEI. CDR3 size: 14 residues. DNA for the CDR3: TGTGCCAGCAGTGGGGGGAGTAGCAATCAGCCCCAGCATTTT. This encodes CASSGGSSNQPQHF.

The chain employs TRBV19 and TRBJ2-7; 10 bases match TRBD1. Trimming removed 0 bases from V and 4 bases from J; junction bases left unmatched: 3. CDR3 size: 15 residues. Germline assignment: CDR1 LNHDA and CDR2 SQIVND (reference sequence). DNA for the CDR3: TGTGCCAGTAGTATAGAGGGACAGGGGAAGTACGAGCAGTACTTC. Protein product: CASSIEGQGKYEQYF. Together with reference TRBV19 and TRBJ2-7, the CDR3 gives the full variable domain: DGGITQSPKYLFRKEGQNVTLSCEQNLNHDAMYWYRQDPGQGLRLIYYSQIVNDFQKGDIAEGYSVSREKKESFPLTVTSAQKNPTAFYLCASSIEGQGKYEQYFGPGTRLTVT.

CDR3 bases: TGCGCCAGCAGCCCCGAAGGCAGGGAAGGTGAAAAACTGTTTTTT. Its translation is CASSPEGREGEKLFF. J is TRBJ1-4 and V is TRBV4-1, with TRBD1 as a possible D gene (5 bases). CDR3 length: 15 residues. V was cut by 4 bases and J by 7 bases, with 16 bases left in between. Germline V gene lookup returns CDR1 MGHRA and CDR2 YSYEKL.

The chain recombines TRBV19 with TRBJ2-5, with D possibly being TRBD1 or TRBD2 (6 bases each). Germline CDR1 and CDR2: LNHDA and SQIVND (reference sequence). V lost 5 bases and J 3 bases, leaving 22 bases between the germline ends. The CDR3 runs 17 residues. As DNA, the CDR3 is TGTGCCAGTAGTTCGACAATTCAGTGGAGGGGGAAAGAGACCCAGTACTTC. Amino acids: CASSSTIQWRGKETQYF. Full variable domain (rest looked up from reference TRBV19 and TRBJ2-5): DGGITQSPKYLFRKEGQNVTLSCEQNLNHDAMYWYRQDPGQGLRLIYYSQIVNDFQKGDIAEGYSVSREKKESFPLTVTSAQKNPTAFYLCASSSTIQWRGKETQYFGPGTRLLVL.

This clone was observed once. V gene TRBV7-2 combines with J gene TRBJ2-2; maybe TRBD2 (6 bases). The germline V and J ends were trimmed by 2 bases and 3 bases, with 10 bases remaining between them. The V gene's germline CDR1 is SGHTA and CDR2 FQGNSA. This CDR3 contains 15 residues. The CDR3 DNA follows: TGTGCCAGCAGCTTATGGGGGGAGGACACCGGGGAGCTGTTTTTT. Translating gives CASSLWGEDTGELFF.

The chain has TRBV5-1 and TRBJ2-7; TRBD2 agrees at 7 bases. This CDR3 has 15 amino acids. The trim removed 0 bases at V and 3 bases at J, leaving 6 bases unmatched. Germline CDR1 and CDR2: SGHRS and YFSETQ. The CDR3 DNA is TGCGCCAGCAGCTTGGACCTAGCGGCACTCTACGAGCAGTACTTC. As protein: CASSLDLAALYEQYF.

The chain employs TRBV7-2 and TRBJ2-3; D is ambiguous. CDR1 and CDR2 from the germline V gene are SGHTA and FQGNSA. Trimming shortened V by 1 base and J by 2 bases, and 10 bases separated the two germline ends. The CDR3 runs 15 residues. The CDR3 DNA follows: TGTGCCAGCAGCTTAGTGGCGCAGACCACAGATACGCAGTATTTT. This codes for CASSLVAQTTDTQYF.

The chain employs TRBV12-5 and TRBJ2-5; D is perhaps TRBD2 (7 bases). Trimming took off 1 base at V and 5 bases at J, with 14 bases between the two ends. This CDR3 spans 15 amino acids. Germline CDR1 reads LGHNT; CDR2 reads FRNRAP. CDR3: CASGLGDGGRETQYF. CDR3 DNA sequence: TGTGCTAGTGGTTTGGGTGACGGGGGGCGGGAGACCCAGTACTTC. The full variable domain, with the rest looked up from reference TRBV12-5 and TRBJ2-5, is DARVTQTPRHKVTEMGQEVTMRCQPILGHNTVFWYRQTMMQGLELLAYFRNRAPLDDSGMPKDRFSAEMPDATLATLKIQPSEPRDSAVYFCASGLGDGGRETQYFGPGTRLLVL.

This clone was recorded once. The gene calls are TRBV4-1 and TRBJ1-4; 8 bases fit TRBD1. There are 16 residues in the CDR3. Germline CDR1 is MGHRA and CDR2 is YSYEKL. The J segment lost 3 bases and the V segment lost 4 bases, leaving 7 bases of the junction unmatched. The CDR3 region is CASSPPGQAPNEKLFF. The CDR3 DNA reads TGCGCCAGCAGCCCCCCGGGACAGGCGCCTAATGAAAAACTGTTTTTT.

The rearrangement links TRBV14 to TRBJ2-5, with TRBD2 as a possible D gene (6 bases). This CDR3 contains 15 residues. V was cut by 0 bases and J by 4 bases, with 12 bases left in between. Germline-derived CDR1 and CDR2 are SGHDN and FVKESK. DNA for the CDR3: TGTGCCAGCAGCCAAGATTTAGGAGCGGGAGAGACCCAGTACTTC. It specifies CASSQDLGAGETQYF.

This clone was found a few times. This sequence joins TRBV12-3 or TRBV12-4 and TRBJ1-2, with a possible D match to TRBD1 (6 bases). The CDR3 length is 13 residues. V was trimmed by 6 bases and J by 3 bases, leaving 11 bases between them. CDR3 amino acids: CASSVQGYYGYTF. CDR3 bases: TGTGCCAGCAGCGTACAGGGATACTATGGCTACACCTTC.

The V call is TRBV2, the J call TRBJ1-1; D remains ambiguous. Trimming left V 3 bases short and J 0 bases short, with 5 bases between. The germline CDR1 and CDR2 sequences are SNHLY and FYNNEI. This CDR3 spans 13 amino acids. For the CDR3, the DNA is TGTGCCAGCAGTGAGGGGTTGAACACTGAAGCTTTCTTT. This codes for CASSEGLNTEAFF.

This chain joins TRBV7-2 and TRBJ2-1; 16 bases match TRBD2. J gave up 7 bases and V 0 bases, and 6 bases lay outside the gene matches. Germline V gene lookup returns CDR1 SGHTA and CDR2 FQGNSA. The CDR3 is 18 residues long. The CDR3 region is CASSLAGLAGGPLNEQFF. The CDR3 DNA reads TGTGCCAGCAGCTTAGCGGGACTAGCGGGGGGGCCGCTTAATGAGCAGTTCTTC.

This clone was observed a single time. The CDR3, as DNA: TGTGCCAGCTCACCACTTCCACTAGGGGGACACAATGAGCAGTTCTTC. Translating it yields CASSPLPLGGHNEQFF. V is TRBV18 and J is TRBJ2-1; tentative D call: TRBD1 (6 bases). V was pared by 1 base and J by 5 bases, with 15 bases between. CDR1 and CDR2 (germline): KGHSH, LQKENI. This CDR3 comprises 16 residues.

The gene calls are TRBV28 and TRBJ2-3; D call uncertain. CDR3 length: 14 amino acids. Germline lookup yields CDR1 MDHEN and CDR2 SYDVKM. V lost 2 bases and J lost 0, with 6 bases in between. This CDR3 is CASSLVASTDTQYF. CDR3 DNA: TGTGCCAGCAGTTTAGTTGCTAGCACAGATACGCAGTATTTT.